The 27 T cell receptor beta chains in this list originate from one sample, sequenced in a study of T cells in Graves' hyperthyroidism and ophthalmopathy. Researchers amplified the TCR beta CDR3 regions from RNA transcripts. The HTBI primer set served for first-round RT-PCR of the TCR CDR3. From the multiplex PCR reads, TCRdb called clonotypes with MiXCR, one entry per CDR3 protein. Here the sample spans 700,000 to 950,000 distinct CDR3 sequences, around a third being singletons. Sequencing was performed on blood. The receptors were gathered from a woman aged 40-49 years with Graves' hyperthyroidism.

The chain has TRBV7-9 and TRBJ1-3; no reliable D call. This CDR3 has 18 residues. Trimming stripped 5 bases from V and 2 bases from J, with 22 bases between. Per germline, CDR1 SEHNR and CDR2 FQNEAQ (reference sequence). Here the CDR3 reads CASSQDRVSVPTGNTIYF. For the CDR3, the DNA is TGTGCCAGCAGCCAAGATCGAGTGAGTGTCCCAACTGGAAACACCATATATTTT. Based on the CDR3 plus reference TRBV7-9 and TRBJ1-3, the full variable domain is DTGVSQNPRHKITKRGQNVTFRCDPISEHNRLYWYRQTLGQGPEFLTYFQNEAQLEKSRLLSDRFSAERPKGSFSTLEIQRTEQGDSAMYLCASSQDRVSVPTGNTIYFGEGSWLTVV.

This clonotype was observed many times. CDR3 residues: CASSPARTGQETQYF. CDR3 nucleotide sequence: TGTGCCAGCAGCCCGGCCCGGACCGGCCAAGAGACCCAGTACTTC. V is TRBV9 and J is TRBJ2-5, with D unresolved. There are 15 residues in the CDR3. The V gene's germline CDR1 is SGDLS and CDR2 YYNGEE. Trimming removed 4 bases from V and 1 base from J, with 14 bases in between.

A few counts support this clonotype. V is TRBV6-5 and J is TRBJ2-7, with TRBD1 matching 11 bases. From germline, CDR1 is MNHEY and CDR2 SVGAGI. V lost 4 bases to trimming and J lost 4 bases; unmatched junction nucleotides: 12. The CDR3 consists of 17 residues. DNA for the CDR3: TGTGCCAGCAGTTTCCCCTCAGGACAGGGGGCATCGTACGAGCAGTACTTC. It is translated as CASSFPSGQGASYEQYF.

Of note for this clonotype: Being one base from a much bigger clone, this may be a read error. This chain uses TRBV24-1 with TRBJ2-1; 9 bases line up with TRBD2. V was clipped by 6 bases and J by 8 bases; unmatched bases: 10. The CDR3 runs 15 residues. The germline V gene encodes CDR1 KGHDR and CDR2 SFDVKD. Here the CDR3 DNA reads TGTGCCACCAGTTTTAGCGGGAGTAATTGGGATGAGCAGTTCTTC. Amino acids: CATSFSGSNWDEQFF.

The chain combines TRBV12-3 or TRBV12-4 with TRBJ2-7, with a weak D call TRBD1 (6 bases). V lost 5 bases, J lost 3 bases, and 11 bases lay in between. This CDR3 region has 13 residues. In DNA, the CDR3 is TGTGCCAGCAGTGAAGACAGGCGCTACGAGCAGTACTTC. Amino acids: CASSEDRRYEQYF.

This clonotype came up many times. The gene calls are TRBV7-2 and TRBJ1-1; a weak D match, TRBD1 (6 bases). V was trimmed by 2 bases and J by 7 bases, leaving 11 bases between them. Germline CDR1 reads SGHTA; CDR2 reads FQGNSA. There are 13 residues in the CDR3. In DNA form, the CDR3 reads TGTGCCAGCAGCTTATCGGGGGCGGATGAAGCTTTCTTT. Its protein is CASSLSGADEAFF.

The chain links TRBV20-1 to TRBJ1-6, with 7 bases aligning to TRBD1. This CDR3 contains 15 residues. CDR1 is DFQATT and CDR2 is SNEGSKA in the germline V gene (reference sequence). V lost 6 bases and J lost 3; bases outside the gene matches: 8. The CDR3 DNA follows: TGCAGTGCACGGGACAGAACTGTCTATAATTCACCCCTCCACTTT. Its protein product is CSARDRTVYNSPLHF.

This clonotype was found many times. The chain carries TRBV7-8 and TRBJ1-2; 9 bases are shared with TRBD1. The ends lost 7 bases at V and 6 bases at J; junction bases unmatched: 6. The CDR3 extends over 13 amino acids. The germline V gene encodes CDR1 SGHVS and CDR2 FQNEAQ. The CDR3 coding sequence is TGTGCCAGCATCCAACAGGGGGCCAATGGCTACACCTTC. Its translation: CASIQQGANGYTF.

Ten or more counts support this clonotype. The chain is built from TRBV24-1 and TRBJ2-2; 8 nucleotides align to TRBD2. The CDR3 is 14 residues long. Germline V gene lookup returns CDR1 KGHDR and CDR2 SFDVKD. Losses at the gene ends were 3 bases for V and 5 bases for J; bases not matched to a gene: 1. The CDR3 DNA is TGTGCCACCAGTGATCGACTAGCGACCGGGGAGCTGTTTTTT. It specifies CATSDRLATGELFF.

This clonotype has just one count. One end of the junction is discordant with germline, which a read error may explain. The V call is TRBV5-1, the J call TRBJ1-3; D might be TRBD1 (6 bases). The CDR3 runs 20 residues. CDR1 and CDR2 (germline): SGHRS, YFSETQ. CDR3 sequence: CASSTALEEEATGKRNTIYF. CDR3 in DNA: TGTGCCAGCAGCACTGCCTTAGAGGAGGAGGCCACAGGGAAAAGAAACACCATATATTTT.

This clonotype was counted a few times. The J gene is TRBJ2-7, the V gene TRBV10-1, with D perhaps assigned TRBD1 or TRBD2 (5 bases each). Looked up from germline, CDR1 is WNHNN and CDR2 is SYGVQD (reference sequence). The V end lost 8 bases, the J end lost 2 bases, and 10 bases lay between the germline ends. The CDR3 extends over 12 amino acids. CDR3 DNA: TGCGCCAGCCAGGGACCCGCCTACGAGCAGTACTTC. Residues: CASQGPAYEQYF.

As for this clonotype: Just one base apart from a much larger clone, this may be a read error. This chain uses TRBV24-1 with TRBJ1-1; no reliable D call. Germline CDR1 KGHDR, CDR2 SFDVKD. Trimming took 2 bases from V and 8 from J, leaving 14 bases between them. The CDR3 is made up of 14 amino acids. The CDR3 nucleotides read TGTGCCACCAGTGATTCCCGCTGGGGAAGAGAAGCTTTCTTT. It yields the protein CATSDSRWGREAFF.

This clonotype was found a few times. V and J are TRBV28 and TRBJ2-7; tentative D call: TRBD2 (6 bases). Germline-derived CDR1 and CDR2 are MDHEN and SYDVKM. Trimming stripped 4 bases from V and 0 bases from J, with 16 bases between. This CDR3 is built from 16 residues. Here the CDR3 reads CASSSPREVNSYEQYF. The CDR3 bases are TGTGCCAGCAGTTCGCCCAGGGAGGTGAACTCCTACGAGCAGTACTTC.

The rearrangement joins TRBV7-2 to TRBJ1-1; D gene uncertain. V lost 1 base and J lost 1, with 10 bases in between. The CDR3 consists of 15 residues. The germline gives CDR1 SGHTA, CDR2 FQGNSA. This chain's CDR3 is CASSLGVSANTEAFF. CDR3 coding DNA: TGTGCCAGCAGCTTAGGGGTTTCTGCGAACACTGAAGCTTTCTTT.

The V call is TRBV28, the J call TRBJ1-5; D may be TRBD1 (6 bases). This CDR3 is 14 amino acids long. Trimming stripped 10 bases from V and 4 bases from J, with 17 bases between. CDR1 and CDR2 from the germline V gene are MDHEN and SYDVKM. The CDR3 bases are TGTGCCACCGAAGGGGGGCTGAGGAATCAGCCCCAGCATTTT. Its translation is CATEGGLRNQPQHF.

This clonotype was seen more than once but under ten times. The V and J genes are TRBV7-9 and TRBJ2-7, with D perhaps being TRBD1 or TRBD2 (5 bases each). CDR3 length: 14 residues. Germline values: CDR1 SEHNR, CDR2 FQNEAQ (reference sequence). Trimming stripped 3 bases from V and 5 bases from J, with 14 bases between. The CDR3: CASSFGTPGNEQYF. In DNA, the CDR3 is TGTGCCAGCAGCTTCGGGACCCCCGGGAACGAGCAGTACTTC.

This clonotype was seen at least ten times. This sequence joins TRBV19 and TRBJ1-3, with D unclear. V shed 5 bases and J shed 4 bases, with 15 bases lying between them. The CDR3 is 15 amino acids. Per germline, CDR1 LNHDA and CDR2 SQIVND (reference sequence). CDR3 bases: TGTGCCAGTAGTCGCCTTAGGGCAGAAGGAAACACCATATATTTT. Its translation is CASSRLRAEGNTIYF.

Turning to this clonotype: A much larger clone lies a single base off, so this may be a read error. The chain combines TRBV12-3 or TRBV12-4 with TRBJ1-2, with unresolved D. Trimming left V 11 bases short and J 5 bases short, with 15 bases between. The CDR3 consists of 12 residues. For the CDR3, the DNA is TGTGCCGTTCCCCTGGCGGGTTATGGCTACACCTTC. Protein: CAVPLAGYGYTF.

The genes are TRBV5-1 and TRBJ1-5; 8 bases are shared with TRBD1. The germline gives CDR1 SGHRS, CDR2 YFSETQ. The trim removed 0 bases at V and 10 bases at J, leaving 3 bases unmatched. CDR3 size: 13 residues. CDR3 DNA sequence: TGCGCCAGCAGCTTGGGACAGGGGTTTCCCCAGCATTTT. It yields the protein CASSLGQGFPQHF.

This clonotype was seen a few times. The V and J genes are TRBV11-2 and TRBJ1-2; 8 positions agree with TRBD1. Trimming at V came to 5 bases and at J to 4 bases, leaving 6 bases not matched to a gene. Germline V gene data show CDR1 as SGHAT and CDR2 as FQNNGV. The CDR3 spans 14 residues. CDR3: CASSDHDRGYGYTF. In DNA, the CDR3 is TGTGCCAGCAGCGATCACGACAGGGGCTATGGCTACACCTTC.

The rearrangement links TRBV20-1 to TRBJ1-2; D is uncertain. Germline CDR1 DFQATT, CDR2 SNEGSKA (reference sequence). V was cut by 3 bases and J by 2 bases, with 10 bases left in between. There are 13 residues in the CDR3. The CDR3 nucleotides are TGCAGTGCTAGCAGGATGGGGAACTATGGCTACACCTTC. Its protein is CSASRMGNYGYTF.

This clonotype was counted only a few times. The V call is TRBV7-2, the J call TRBJ2-7; D gene ambiguous. The CDR3 has 15 residues. CDR1 SGHTA and CDR2 FQGNSA come from the germline V gene. Trimming left V 5 bases short and J 2 bases short, with 16 bases between. The CDR3, as DNA: TGTGCCAGCAGCCCCACCTGGGCAACGACCTACGAGCAGTACTTC. Residues: CASSPTWATTYEQYF.

The sample holds one count of this clonotype. A much larger clone sits a single nucleotide away, making a read error possible. The chain combines TRBV7-9 with TRBJ1-1, with D possibly TRBD1 on 5 matching bases. The CDR3 has 11 residues. Per the germline V gene, CDR1 is SEHNR and CDR2 is FQNEAQ (reference sequence). CDR3: CASSWGTEALF. CDR3 DNA sequence: TGTGCCAGCAGCTGGGGCACTGAAGCTCTCTTT. The variable domain in full, with the rest retrieved from reference TRBV7-9 and TRBJ1-1, is DTGVSQNPRHKITKRGQNVTFRCDPISEHNRLYWYRQTLGQGPEFLTYFQNEAQLEKSRLLSDRFSAERPKGSFSTLEIQRTEQGDSAMYLCASSWGTEALFGQGTRLTVV.

The chain joins TRBV19 to TRBJ2-2; the match to TRBD2 covers 7 bases. The CDR3 sequence is 16 residues long. The V and J ends lost 7 bases and 7 bases, in that order; junction bases with no gene match: 15. CDR1 is LNHDA, CDR2 SQIVND, per germline (reference sequence). As DNA, the CDR3 is TGTGCCAGTACCCCGGGAGGAGGCAGCTCCTACGGGGAGCTGTTTTTT. Translation gives CASTPGGGSSYGELFF.

This clonotype was seen only a few times. J is TRBJ1-3 and V is TRBV7-9, with D perhaps TRBD1 (5 bases). The CDR3 runs to 16 residues. Germline lookup yields CDR1 SEHNR and CDR2 FQNEAQ (reference sequence). V lost 5 bases, J lost 3 bases, and 17 bases lay in between. CDR3: CASSQDVGTSGNTIYF. CDR3 sequence (DNA): TGTGCCAGCAGCCAAGATGTAGGGACGAGTGGAAACACCATATATTTT.

The chain uses TRBV13 and TRBJ1-1; weak D call: TRBD1 (6 bases). Trimming stripped 0 bases from V and 4 bases from J, with 12 bases between. Germline values: CDR1 PRHDT, CDR2 FYEKMQ (reference sequence). The CDR3 covers 15 residues. This chain's CDR3 is CASSLGEGVATEAFF. The CDR3 bases are TGTGCCAGCAGCTTAGGTGAGGGGGTGGCCACTGAAGCTTTCTTT. The full variable domain, with the rest looked up from reference TRBV13 and TRBJ1-1, is AAGVIQSPRHLIKEKRETATLKCYPIPRHDTVYWYQQGPGQDPQFLISFYEKMQSDKGSIPDRFSAQQFSDYHSELNMSSLELGDSALYFCASSLGEGVATEAFFGQGTRLTVV.

V and J are TRBV20-1 and TRBJ2-7, with 9 positions matching TRBD1. The V and J ends lost 3 bases and 4 bases, in that order; junction bases with no gene match: 4. Per germline, CDR1 DFQATT and CDR2 SNEGSKA (reference sequence). This CDR3 contains 13 residues. This CDR3 reads CSASGGTGYEQYF. The CDR3 nucleotides are TGCAGTGCTAGCGGAGGGACAGGGTACGAGCAGTACTTC.